This entry concerns a single T cell receptor beta chain. These data belong to a study of technical replicates of blood from several donors. Profiling relied on immunoSEQ multiplex PCR, and the TCRdb table lists in-frame clones only, not all of them. The sample gives about 70,000 clones, approximately 97% of which show up once; approximately 0.2% is in the top ten. The CDR3 extends over 12 amino acids. V was pared by 5 bases and J by 6 bases, with 8 bases between. The germline V gene encodes CDR1 SNHLY and CDR2 FYNNEI. The sequence was obtained from a human donor in good health. The chain links TRBV2 to TRBJ2-1; perhaps TRBD1 as D (5 bases). Sequencing input: T cells isolated from PBMCs. The CDR3 DNA follows: TGTGCCAGCAGTCTTCAGGGCAATGAGCAGTTCTTC. Translation gives CASSLQGNEQFF.